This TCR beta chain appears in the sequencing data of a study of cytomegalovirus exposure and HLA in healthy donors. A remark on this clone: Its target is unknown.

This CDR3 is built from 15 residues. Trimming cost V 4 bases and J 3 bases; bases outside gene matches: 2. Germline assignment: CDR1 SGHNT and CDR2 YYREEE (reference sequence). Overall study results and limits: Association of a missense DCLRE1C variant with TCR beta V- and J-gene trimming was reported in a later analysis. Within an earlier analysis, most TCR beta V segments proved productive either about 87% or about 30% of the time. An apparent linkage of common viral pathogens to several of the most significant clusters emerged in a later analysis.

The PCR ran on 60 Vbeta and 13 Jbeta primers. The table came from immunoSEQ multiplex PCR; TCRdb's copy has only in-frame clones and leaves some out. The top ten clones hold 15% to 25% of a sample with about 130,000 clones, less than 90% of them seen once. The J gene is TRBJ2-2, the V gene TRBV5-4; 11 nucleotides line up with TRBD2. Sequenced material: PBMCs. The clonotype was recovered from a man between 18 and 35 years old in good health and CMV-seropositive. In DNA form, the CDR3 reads TGTGCCAGCAGCCCGGGACTAGCGGACACCGGGGAGCTGTTTTTT. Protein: CASSPGLADTGELFF.